The 8 T cell receptor beta chains below all came from one sample that was sequenced in a study of T cell responses to AZD1222 COVID-19 vaccine. The table came from immunoSEQ multiplex PCR; TCRdb's copy has only in-frame clones and leaves some out. The sample lists over 100,000 clones; 88% were seen once. The sequencing here drew on peripheral blood, taken on day 0 of MenACWY control vaccination. These receptors came from an adult in good health.

The J gene is TRBJ1-6, the V gene TRBV3-1 (or the pseudogene TRBV3-2); D unresolved. Trimming removed 4 bases at V and 10 bases at J, with 17 bases between. There are 15 residues in the CDR3. In germline, CDR1 is LGHDT, CDR2 YNNKEL (reference sequence). This CDR3 reads CASSLALKAGSPLHF. The DNA of the CDR3 is TGTGCCAGCAGCCTCGCTCTGAAGGCTGGGTCACCCCTCCACTTT.

In DNA form, the CDR3 reads TGCGCCAGCAGCTTGGCCGGGCAGGGATTGAACACTGAAGCTTTCTTT. Its translation: CASSLAGQGLNTEAFF. The V call is TRBV5-1, the J call TRBJ1-1; possible D gene TRBD1, 5 bases. Germline V CDR1 and CDR2: SGHRS, YFSETQ. The ends were cut back, 0 bases at V and 0 bases at J, with 12 bases in the middle. The CDR3 is 16 amino acids.

This chain links TRBV19 with TRBJ2-7; 11 bases fit TRBD1. This CDR3 spans 15 amino acids. J lost 4 bases, V lost 6 bases, and 8 bases had no gene match. The germline V gene has CDR1 LNHDA and CDR2 SQIVND (reference sequence). In DNA, the CDR3 is TGTGCCAGTAGACTGATGGACAGGGGGCCTTACGAGCAGTACTTC. Protein sequence: CASRLMDRGPYEQYF.

CDR3 protein: CASSLTRSTSNEKLFF. The CDR3 region has the DNA TGTGCCAGCAGTTTAACACGATCCACTTCTAATGAAAAACTGTTTTTT. This chain joins TRBV27 and TRBJ1-4, with no clear D. Germline V gene data show CDR1 as MNHEY and CDR2 as SMNVEV (reference sequence). The V end was cut by 2 bases, the J end by 3 bases, with 13 bases between. The CDR3 is 16 amino acids.

The rearrangement links TRBV19 to TRBJ1-6; maybe TRBD1 (6 bases). The length of the CDR3 is 15 residues. CDR1 is LNHDA, CDR2 SQIVND, per germline (reference sequence). V lost 6 bases, J lost 5 bases, and 14 bases lay in between. The CDR3 loop reads CASSSEGGNNSPLHF. The CDR3, as DNA: TGTGCCAGTAGCTCCGAAGGGGGAAATAATTCACCCCTCCACTTT.

This clone was detected once. The chain is built from TRBV5-1 and TRBJ1-1; D gene uncertain. The germline V gene encodes CDR1 SGHRS and CDR2 YFSETQ. The V end was cut by 4 bases, the J end by 5 bases, with 12 bases between. CDR3 length equals 13 residues. This chain's CDR3 is CASSVRSGTEAFF. In nucleotides, the CDR3 is TGCGCCAGCAGCGTCAGGAGTGGAACTGAAGCTTTCTTT.

The V and J genes are TRBV3-1 (or the pseudogene TRBV3-2) and TRBJ1-3, with D tentatively TRBD1 (6 bases). CDR3 size: 16 residues. V was trimmed by 3 bases and J by 0 bases, leaving 12 bases between them. The germline CDR1 and CDR2 sequences are LGHDT and YNNKEL (reference sequence). In nucleotides, the CDR3 is TGTGCCAGCAGCCACTCCGGGGGCCCCTCTGGAAACACCATATATTTT. Amino acids: CASSHSGGPSGNTIYF.

In the case of this clone: Mismatch with germline at one junction end may stem from a read error. The V gene is TRBV11-2, the J gene TRBJ1-2; possibly TRBD1 for D (5 bases). The CDR3 length is 12 residues. CDR1 is SGHAT and CDR2 is FQNNGV in the germline V gene. The CDR3 DNA follows: TGTGCCAGCAGCTCACTCAGGGAAGGGACGCTCTTC. This codes for CASSSLREGTLF.